Shown below are 28 T cell receptor beta chains from a single sample sequenced in a study of CD8+ T cells in alopecia areata. cDNA reverse transcribed from extracted RNA served as the sequencing template. Generated by immunoSEQ multiplex PCR, the TCRdb table keeps only in-frame clones and is missing some. The data show over 80,000 clones, around 44% seen once. The sample's treatment: oral pan-JAK inhibitor, 5-10 mg twice daily. The material sequenced was CD8+ T cells sorted from blood, taken at week 24, from a patient treated with tofacitinib. Source of these receptors: a human donor with alopecia areata.

On this clone: Mismatch with germline at one junction end may stem from a read error. This chain joins TRBV5-6 and TRBJ2-7; the D is unclear. This CDR3 is built from 12 residues. The V gene's germline CDR1 is SGHDT and CDR2 YYEEEE. The CDR3 DNA follows: TGTGCCAGCAGCTTGGGTCGCTTCGAGCGGTACTTC. Its protein product is CASSLGRFERYF.

This chain uses TRBV30 with TRBJ2-5; D perhaps matches TRBD1 (5 bases). Germline V lookup: CDR1 GTSNPN, CDR2 SVGIG (reference sequence). The CDR3 runs 12 residues. Trimming left V 5 bases short and J 5 bases short, with 12 bases between. The CDR3: CAWSGWLETQYF. The CDR3 DNA follows: TGTGCCTGGTCAGGGTGGTTGGAGACCCAGTACTTC. The whole variable domain, remainder taken from reference TRBV30 and TRBJ2-5, is SQTIHQWPATLVQPVGSPLSLECTVEGTSNPNLYWYRQAAGRGLQLLFYSVGIGQISSEVPQNLSASRPQDRQFILSSKKLLLSDSGFYLCAWSGWLETQYFGPGTRLLVL.

The chain has TRBV4-1 and TRBJ2-1, with TRBD2 as a possible D gene (5 bases). Trimming removed 3 bases from V and 4 bases from J, with 10 bases in between. CDR3 length: 14 residues. From germline, CDR1 is MGHRA and CDR2 YSYEKL. The CDR3 region has the DNA TGCGCCAGCAGCCACCAGCGGAGTTACAATGAGCAGTTCTTC. It translates to CASSHQRSYNEQFF.

The CDR3 bases are TGTGCCAGCAGCTTAGTAGGCAGGGGGGAGGACGGCTACACCTTC. It is translated as CASSLVGRGEDGYTF. The V gene is TRBV7-9, the J gene TRBJ1-2; 7 bases are shared with TRBD1. Germline values: CDR1 SEHNR, CDR2 FQNEAQ (reference sequence). The CDR3 loop spans 15 amino acids. Trimming at V came to 1 base and at J to 8 bases, leaving 10 bases not matched to a gene.

This clone was counted a few times. The chain recombines TRBV7-9 with TRBJ1-1; TRBD1 aligns across 7 bases. Germline-derived CDR1 and CDR2 are SEHNR and FQNEAQ (reference sequence). This CDR3 is built from 14 residues. V shed 5 bases, J shed 5 bases, and the junction held 8 bases outside the gene matches. CDR3 sequence (DNA): TGTGCCAGCAGCCCTTGGGACAGACAAACTGAAGCTTTCTTT. This sequence encodes CASSPWDRQTEAFF.

This chain joins TRBV19 and TRBJ2-1; 10 nucleotides align to TRBD2. The germline CDR1 and CDR2 sequences are LNHDA and SQIVND (reference sequence). The junction had 8 bases not matched to a gene; V was cut back by 6 bases and J by 0 bases. The CDR3 spans 17 residues. The CDR3 DNA reads as TGTGCCAGTAGCCCGGGACTAGCGCTTAGCTCCTACAATGAGCAGTTCTTC. Its protein is CASSPGLALSSYNEQFF.

In this sample, this clone turned up a few times. Here the CDR3 reads CAWNPGLAGGEQFF. For the CDR3, the DNA is TGTGCCTGGAACCCGGGACTAGCGGGAGGTGAGCAGTTCTTC. J is TRBJ2-1 and V is TRBV30, with 15 bases lining up with TRBD2. Germline CDR1 GTSNPN, CDR2 SVGIG (reference sequence). With V trimmed by 4 bases and J by 9 bases, 4 bases remained unmatched. The CDR3 covers 14 residues.

The J gene is TRBJ2-1, the V gene TRBV27, with 12 bases aligning to TRBD2. The germline V gene has CDR1 MNHEY and CDR2 SMNVEV (reference sequence). The length of the CDR3 is 15 residues. J was trimmed by 8 bases and V by 6 bases; bases with no gene match: 8. CDR3 sequence reads: CASSLTSGRFYEQFF. The CDR3 DNA reads as TGTGCCAGCAGCCTGACTAGCGGGAGATTCTATGAGCAGTTCTTC.

V usage is TRBV7-3 and J usage is TRBJ2-3, with D tentatively TRBD2 (7 bases). V shed 5 bases and J shed 0 bases, with 15 bases lying between them. This CDR3 region has 16 residues. Per germline, CDR1 SGHTA and CDR2 FQGTGA. In DNA, the CDR3 is TGTGCCAGCAGCCCTTGGGGGGGGGCTAGCACAGATACGCAGTATTTT. Protein: CASSPWGGASTDTQYF. The full variable domain, in which reference TRBV7-3 and TRBJ2-3 provide the parts outside the CDR3, is GAGVSQTPSNKVTEKGKYVELRCDPISGHTALYWYRQSLGQGPEFLIYFQGTGAADDSGLPNDRFFAVRPEGSVSTLKIQRTERGDSAVYLCASSPWGGASTDTQYFGPGTRLTVL.

This rearrangement joins TRBV9 to TRBJ2-2; D gene ambiguous. Looked up from germline, CDR1 is SGDLS and CDR2 is YYNGEE. This CDR3 comprises 15 residues. The V end was cut by 0 bases, the J end by 2 bases, with 8 bases between. Here the CDR3 reads CASSVGSSNTGELFF. DNA for the CDR3: TGTGCCAGCAGCGTAGGCTCCAGCAACACCGGGGAGCTGTTTTTT.

The chain recombines TRBV28 with TRBJ1-1, with TRBD1 matching over 8 bases. The length of the CDR3 is 15 residues. The trim removed 4 bases at V and 8 bases at J, leaving 12 bases unmatched. Germline V gene lookup returns CDR1 MDHEN and CDR2 SYDVKM. CDR3 nucleotide sequence: TGTGCCAGCAGTTCCCGGAGGACAGGGATGGGGGAAGCTTTCTTT. The encoded protein is CASSSRRTGMGEAFF.

A few counts support this clone. J is TRBJ2-7 and V is TRBV9, with TRBD1 as a possible D gene (8 bases). In germline, CDR1 is SGDLS, CDR2 YYNGEE. V lost 3 bases to trimming and J lost 0 bases, with 22 bases between them. The CDR3 is 18 residues long. The CDR3, as DNA: TGTGCCAGCAGCGGCCCAGACGGGGGGACAGGACCCTCCTACGAGCAGTACTTC. Its protein is CASSGPDGGTGPSYEQYF.

To note about this clone: This CDR3 is also generated by other DNA sequences in the sample. The chain couples TRBV9 to TRBJ2-3; 8 positions match TRBD2. The CDR3 runs to 14 residues. Trimming removed 3 bases from V and 4 bases from J; junction bases left unmatched: 4. Germline V lookup: CDR1 SGDLS, CDR2 YYNGEE. CDR3 DNA: TGTGCCAGCAGCGCCGGCGGGGGGCCAGATACGCAGTATTTT. Protein sequence: CASSAGGGPDTQYF.

This CDR3 reads CASSPVGGLTYF. In DNA, the CDR3 is TGTGCCAGCAGCCCCGTGGGGGGCCTAACGTATTTT. This chain links TRBV9 with TRBJ1-3; TRBD1 is a possible D gene (6 bases). The CDR3 is 12 amino acids. Germline CDR1 and CDR2: SGDLS and YYNGEE. Trimming took 4 bases from V and 16 from J, leaving 18 bases between them.

The chain combines TRBV5-4 with TRBJ2-5; tentative D call: TRBD2 (5 bases). Germline CDR1 SGHNT, CDR2 YYREEE (reference sequence). Trimming shortened V by 4 bases and J by 5 bases, and 15 bases separated the two germline ends. The CDR3 runs to 14 residues. CDR3 bases: TGTGCCAGCAGCCGGGGTGGCCCCGCTGAGACCCAGTACTTC. This translates into CASSRGGPAETQYF.

The chain couples TRBV4-1 to TRBJ2-7; 8 bases match TRBD1. The trim removed 6 bases at V and 6 bases at J, leaving 4 bases unmatched. CDR3 length equals 12 residues. Germline loops: CDR1 MGHRA, CDR2 YSYEKL. CDR3 nucleotide sequence: TGCGCCAGCAGGGCCGACAGGGGCGAGCAGTACTTC. Translation: CASRADRGEQYF.

This clone was detected a few times. This chain links TRBV19 with TRBJ1-1, with a possible D match to TRBD1 (6 bases). Per germline, CDR1 LNHDA and CDR2 SQIVND (reference sequence). V lost 7 bases and J 1 base, leaving 13 bases between the germline ends. The CDR3 runs to 14 residues. The CDR3 loop reads CASKAGRGNTEAFF. CDR3 in DNA: TGTGCCAGTAAGGCAGGCAGGGGGAACACTGAAGCTTTCTTT. The whole variable domain, filled in from reference TRBV19 and TRBJ1-1, reads DGGITQSPKYLFRKEGQNVTLSCEQNLNHDAMYWYRQDPGQGLRLIYYSQIVNDFQKGDIAEGYSVSREKKESFPLTVTSAQKNPTAFYLCASKAGRGNTEAFFGQGTRLTVV.

This clone has only one observation. This chain links TRBV19 with TRBJ2-5; TRBD2 aligns across 8 bases. Germline trimming cut 7 bases from V and 5 bases from J; bases unmatched to any gene: 12. This CDR3 is built from 15 residues. Germline V gene sequence: CDR1 LNHDA, CDR2 SQIVND (reference sequence). CDR3 coding DNA: TGTGCCAGTAAGAGTGACGGGAGGGCCCGGGAGACCCAGTACTTC. Amino acid sequence: CASKSDGRARETQYF.

CDR3 in amino acids: CSVSGTGGASTEAFF. The CDR3 coding sequence is TGCAGCGTTTCCGGGACAGGGGGCGCGAGCACTGAAGCTTTCTTT. The chain combines TRBV29-1 with TRBJ1-1; TRBD1 matches 12 bases. CDR3 length: 15 residues. From germline, CDR1 is SQVTM and CDR2 ANQGSEA. The V segment lost 5 bases and the J segment 4 bases; nucleotides outside the gene matches: 8.

The chain links TRBV5-6 to TRBJ1-2; 8 bases line up with TRBD1. The trim removed 3 bases at V and 2 bases at J, leaving 12 bases unmatched. Germline values: CDR1 SGHDT, CDR2 YYEEEE. CDR3 length: 17 residues. The CDR3 protein is CASSSPGQDPTNYGYTF. CDR3 DNA: TGTGCCAGCAGCTCCCCGGGACAGGACCCTACCAACTATGGCTACACCTTC.

This sequence joins TRBV7-8 and TRBJ2-7; D may be TRBD2 (6 bases). The CDR3 length is 14 residues. Per germline, CDR1 SGHVS and CDR2 FQNEAQ. V lost 5 bases and J lost 1, with 12 bases in between. CDR3: CASSGGLLSYEQYF. In DNA, the CDR3 is TGTGCCAGCAGCGGGGGACTGTTATCCTACGAGCAGTACTTC.

The genes are TRBV4-2 and TRBJ2-3, with unresolved D. Per germline, CDR1 LGHNA and CDR2 YNFKEQ. This CDR3 spans 16 amino acids. Trimming cost V 0 bases and J 2 bases, with 12 bases left between them. This chain's CDR3 is CASSQDPRAITDTQYF. DNA of the CDR3: TGTGCCAGCAGCCAAGACCCTCGCGCTATCACAGATACGCAGTATTTT.

The chain carries TRBV5-1 and TRBJ2-6, with D perhaps given as TRBD1 or TRBD2 (5 bases each). With 6 bases removed from V and 0 bases from J, the gap between germline ends came to 7 bases. Germline CDR1 is SGHRS and CDR2 is YFSETQ. The CDR3 contains 14 residues. CDR3 DNA sequence: TGCGCCAGCACGGGGACCTCTGGGGCCAACGTCCTGACTTTC. Translation gives CASTGTSGANVLTF.

Only a few counts were recorded for this clone. The V call is TRBV14, the J call TRBJ2-7; no clear D. Trimming cost V 0 bases and J 3 bases, with 24 bases left between them. Germline CDR1 is SGHDN and CDR2 is FVKESK. The CDR3 spans 19 residues. The CDR3, as DNA: TGTGCCAGCAGCCAAGATGACTTTTCCCATTGGTCCAGTTTCTACGAGCAGTACTTC. It yields the protein CASSQDDFSHWSSFYEQYF.

This clone was seen more than once but under ten times. This chain joins TRBV5-5 and TRBJ2-1; D perhaps matches TRBD2 (6 bases). CDR1 and CDR2 from the germline V gene are SGHKS and YYEKEE (reference sequence). This CDR3 comprises 15 residues. V was pared by 4 bases and J by 8 bases, with 19 bases between. The CDR3 sequence is CASSLRRGVGHEQFF. The CDR3 DNA is TGTGCCAGCAGCCTTCGGAGGGGAGTAGGACATGAGCAGTTCTTC.

This chain uses TRBV7-3 with TRBJ2-1, with 11 bases lining up with TRBD2. The V and J ends lost 5 bases and 5 bases, in that order; junction bases with no gene match: 5. Germline CDR1 is SGHTA and CDR2 is FQGTGA. This CDR3 is built from 15 residues. CDR3 loop: CASSITSGSNNEQFF. CDR3 bases: TGTGCCAGCAGCATCACTAGCGGGAGTAACAATGAGCAGTTCTTC.

V is TRBV7-2 and J is TRBJ2-7; D may be TRBD2 (6 bases). Between the trimmed V and J ends, which lost 5 bases and 4 bases, there was a span of 12 bases. Germline CDR1 SGHTA, CDR2 FQGNSA. The CDR3 covers 13 residues. CDR3: CASSTLLAYEQYF. The DNA of the CDR3 is TGTGCCAGCAGCACCTTACTAGCTTACGAGCAGTACTTC.

The table lists this clone with a few counts. The chain is built from TRBV27 and TRBJ2-7, with D hard to call. This CDR3 has 13 amino acids. Per germline, CDR1 MNHEY and CDR2 SMNVEV (reference sequence). Trimming shortened V by 5 bases and J by 2 bases, and 10 bases separated the two germline ends. The CDR3 loop is CASSERSPYEQYF. In DNA, the CDR3 is TGTGCCAGCAGTGAAAGGTCCCCCTACGAGCAGTACTTC.